These T cell receptor beta chains were read from a single sample in a study of naive and memory T cell subsets. MiXCR was run by TCRdb on the UMI-ligation and nested PCR reads, yielding one entry per CDR3 protein. This table has 120,000 or so distinct CDR3 sequences, 35% to 40% appearing once. Sequencing was done on a sample of central memory CD4+ T cells from blood. The receptors were sampled from a human donor in good health. Both conserved end residues are part of each CDR3. Each record gives: J gene, D gene, V gene, clone size, CDR3 DNA, CDR3 protein. A D gene is named only where the DNA matches it firmly. The size entry is marked missing in some rows and otherwise reads once, few, many or a size class.

TRBJ2-5 . TRBV7-2 few TGTGCCAGCAGCTCTCTTCGAGGGGAGACCCAGTACTTC CASSSLRGETQYF
TRBJ1-2 . TRBV27 few TGTGCCAGCAGTCCGCTAGGCGAGGAGACCTATGGCTACACCTTC CASSPLGEETYGYTF
TRBJ2-6 . TRBV6-5 many TGTGCCAGCAAACGGTGGGAGTTCTCTGGGGCCAACGTCCTGACTTTC CASKRWEFSGANVLTF
TRBJ1-1 . TRBV5-5 few TGTGCCAGCAGTTCCCGCAATCTATGGACGGGCACTGAAGCTTTCTTT CASSSRNLWTGTEAFF
TRBJ1-4 . TRBV4-1 few TGCGCCAGCAGTTCAGGAGGGCACGGGTCGGGTGAAAAACTGTTTTTT CASSSGGHGSGEKLFF
TRBJ2-7 TRBD1 TRBV7-9 . TGTGCCAGCAGCTCCCGGGACAGGGGTTTGTTCGAGCAGTACTTC CASSSRDRGLFEQYF
TRBJ1-5 TRBD1 TRBV28 . TGTGCCACCTCGGACAGGCCAAATCAGCCCCAGCATTTT CATSDRPNQPQHF
TRBJ1-1 TRBD1 TRBV6-6 . TGTGCCAGCGGAGGACAGGAACCCTTCGGCACTGAAGCTTTCTTT CASGGQEPFGTEAFF
TRBJ2-1 TRBD2 TRBV25-1 . TGTGCCACCCAGAAAGCTAGCGGGAGTTTGACCTACAATGAGCAGTTCTTC CATQKASGSLTYNEQFF
TRBJ1-2 TRBD1 TRBV19 few TGTGCCAGTACCCTCCAGGGGGCGAACTATGGCTACACCTTC CASTLQGANYGYTF
TRBJ1-6 . TRBV9 . TGTGCCAGCAGCGTAGGGAACAGAGCAAATTCACCCCTCCACTTT CASSVGNRANSPLHF
TRBJ2-1 . TRBV9 few TGTGCCAGCAGCGCCGGTCAGCGGGCGGGCAATGAGCAGTTCTTC CASSAGQRAGNEQFF
TRBJ2-7 TRBD1 TRBV28 . TGTGCCAGCAGTTCGCCGGGACAGGGGAAATTAATGAGCGAGCAGTACTTC CASSSPGQGKLMSEQYF
TRBJ2-1 TRBD1 TRBV19 . TGTGCCACCACCCTCGGACAGGGGCAGTACAATGAGCAGTTCTTC CATTLGQGQYNEQFF
TRBJ1-1 . TRBV20-1 few TGCAGTGCTAGATCCTCAGGGGCATGGACTGAAGCTTTCTTT CSARSSGAWTEAFF
TRBJ1-1 . TRBV20-1 few TGCAGTGCTTACTCGGGACCGCTGAACACTGAAGCTTTCTTT CSAYSGPLNTEAFF
TRBJ2-7 TRBD1 TRBV5-1 few TGCGCCAGCAGCTTGGGCCAACAGGGGGCGCTTGGTGTTTCCTACGAGCAGTACTTC CASSLGQQGALGVSYEQYF
TRBJ1-1 . TRBV28 . TGTGCCAGCACCCGCCTGGGCCGGGCGAACACTGAAGCTTTCTTT CASTRLGRANTEAFF
TRBJ1-5 TRBD1 TRBV6-5 few TGTGCCAGCAGATCAACAGGGGGCAATCAGCCCCAGCATTTT CASRSTGGNQPQHF
TRBJ2-3 TRBD1 TRBV7-9 . TGTGCCAGCAGCGCGACGACAGGGGAGAGAGATACGCATTTT CASSATTGERDTHF
TRBJ2-3 . TRBV29-1 . . CSVGSGSNTDTQCF
TRBJ1-5 . TRBV6-1 once TGTGCCAGTTTTAAGGGTAGCAATCAGCCCCAGCATTTT CASFKGSNQPQHF
TRBJ1-2 . TRBV28 few TGTGCCAGCAGTTTGTCAGGAAGCTATGGCTACACCTTC CASSLSGSYGYTF